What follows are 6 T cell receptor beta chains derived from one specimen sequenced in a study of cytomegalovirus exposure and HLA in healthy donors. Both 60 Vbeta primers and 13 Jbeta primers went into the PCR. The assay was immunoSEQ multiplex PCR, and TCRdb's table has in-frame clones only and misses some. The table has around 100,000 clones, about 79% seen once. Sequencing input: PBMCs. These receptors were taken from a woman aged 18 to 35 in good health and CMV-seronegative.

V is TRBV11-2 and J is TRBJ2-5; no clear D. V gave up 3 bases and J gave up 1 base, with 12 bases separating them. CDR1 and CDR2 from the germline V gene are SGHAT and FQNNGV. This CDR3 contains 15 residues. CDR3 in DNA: TGTGCCAGCAGCTTCTCTCGCAGGCGCCAAGAGACCCAGTACTTC. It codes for CASSFSRRRQETQYF.

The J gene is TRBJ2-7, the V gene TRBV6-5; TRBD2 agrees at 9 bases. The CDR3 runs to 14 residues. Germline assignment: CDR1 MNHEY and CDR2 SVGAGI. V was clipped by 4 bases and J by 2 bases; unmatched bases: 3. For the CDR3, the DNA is TGTGCCAGCAGTTGGCGGGAGGGCCCCTACGAGCAGTACTTC. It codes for CASSWREGPYEQYF.

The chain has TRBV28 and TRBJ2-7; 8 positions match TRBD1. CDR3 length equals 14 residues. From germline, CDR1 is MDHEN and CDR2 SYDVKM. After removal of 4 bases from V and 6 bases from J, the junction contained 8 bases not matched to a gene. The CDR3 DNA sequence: TGTGCCAGCAGTTATTTCGACAGGGGACGCGAGCAGTACTTC. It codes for CASSYFDRGREQYF.

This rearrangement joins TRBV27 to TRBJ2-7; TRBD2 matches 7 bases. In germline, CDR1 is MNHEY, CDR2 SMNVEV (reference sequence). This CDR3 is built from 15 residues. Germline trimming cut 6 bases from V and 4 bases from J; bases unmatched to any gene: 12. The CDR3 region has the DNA TGTGCCAGCAGGCGATTTCTCAGCGGGGTGTACGAGCAGTACTTC. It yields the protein CASRRFLSGVYEQYF.

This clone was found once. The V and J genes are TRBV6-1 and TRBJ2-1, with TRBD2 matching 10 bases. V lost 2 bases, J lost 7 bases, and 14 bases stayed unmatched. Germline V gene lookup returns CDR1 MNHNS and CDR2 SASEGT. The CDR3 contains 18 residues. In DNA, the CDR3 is TGTGCCAGCAGTGAACTTTACTCGGGACTAGCGATCCAGAATGAGCAGTTCTTC. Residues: CASSELYSGLAIQNEQFF.

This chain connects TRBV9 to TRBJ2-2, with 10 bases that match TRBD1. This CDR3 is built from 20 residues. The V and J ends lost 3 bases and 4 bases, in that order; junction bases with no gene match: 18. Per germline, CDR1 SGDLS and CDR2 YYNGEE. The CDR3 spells CASSGDPLSRDRGFTGELFF. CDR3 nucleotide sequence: TGTGCCAGCAGCGGCGACCCACTTTCCCGGGACAGGGGTTTCACCGGGGAGCTGTTTTTT.